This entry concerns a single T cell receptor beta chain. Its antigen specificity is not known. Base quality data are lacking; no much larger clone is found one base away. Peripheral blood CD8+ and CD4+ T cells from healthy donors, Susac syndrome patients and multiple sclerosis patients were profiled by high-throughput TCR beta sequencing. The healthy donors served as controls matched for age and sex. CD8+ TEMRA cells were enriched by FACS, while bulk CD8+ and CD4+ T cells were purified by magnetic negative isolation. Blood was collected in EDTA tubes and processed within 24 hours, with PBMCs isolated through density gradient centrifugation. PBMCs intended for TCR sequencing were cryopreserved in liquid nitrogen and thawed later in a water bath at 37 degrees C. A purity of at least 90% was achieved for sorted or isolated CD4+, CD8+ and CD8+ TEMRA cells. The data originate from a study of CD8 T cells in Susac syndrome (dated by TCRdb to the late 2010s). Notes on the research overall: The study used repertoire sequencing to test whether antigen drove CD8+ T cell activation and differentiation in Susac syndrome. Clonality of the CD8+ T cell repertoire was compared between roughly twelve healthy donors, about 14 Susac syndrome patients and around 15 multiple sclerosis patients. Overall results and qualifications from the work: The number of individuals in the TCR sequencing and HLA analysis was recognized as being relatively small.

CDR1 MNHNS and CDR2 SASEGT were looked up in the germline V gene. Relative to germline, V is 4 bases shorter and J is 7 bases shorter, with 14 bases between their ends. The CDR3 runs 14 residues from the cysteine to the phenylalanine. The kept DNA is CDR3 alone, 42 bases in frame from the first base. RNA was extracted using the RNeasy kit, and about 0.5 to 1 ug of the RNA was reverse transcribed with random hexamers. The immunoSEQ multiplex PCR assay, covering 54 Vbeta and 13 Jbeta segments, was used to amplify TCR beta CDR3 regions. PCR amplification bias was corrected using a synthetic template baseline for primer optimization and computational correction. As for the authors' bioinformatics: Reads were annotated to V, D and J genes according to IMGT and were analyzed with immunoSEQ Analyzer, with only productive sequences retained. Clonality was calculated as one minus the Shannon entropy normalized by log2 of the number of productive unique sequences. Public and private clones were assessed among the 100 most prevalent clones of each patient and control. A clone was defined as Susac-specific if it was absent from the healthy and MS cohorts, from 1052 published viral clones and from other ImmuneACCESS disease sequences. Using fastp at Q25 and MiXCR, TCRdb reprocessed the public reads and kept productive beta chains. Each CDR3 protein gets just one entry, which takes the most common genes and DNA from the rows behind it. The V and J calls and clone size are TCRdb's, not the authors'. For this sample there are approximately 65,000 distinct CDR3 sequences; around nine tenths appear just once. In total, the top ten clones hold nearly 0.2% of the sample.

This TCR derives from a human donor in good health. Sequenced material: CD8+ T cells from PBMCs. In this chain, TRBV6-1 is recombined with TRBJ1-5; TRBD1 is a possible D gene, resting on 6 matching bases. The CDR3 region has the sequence CASSGAYREQPQHF. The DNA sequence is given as TGTGCCAGCAGTGGGGCCTACAGGGAACAGCCCCAGCATTTT.